This T cell receptor beta chain was recovered during a study of blood T cells in healthy people across ages (dated by TCRdb to between 2015 and 2017). Notes on the research overall: In model experiments, template switching captured roughly one uniquely barcoded TCR beta cDNA molecule for every two T cells. Age-related changes in TCR beta repertoire diversity were measured in the study by deep sequencing normalized with unique cDNA molecular identifiers. Donors of different ages were randomly distributed across sequencing lanes to avoid experimental bias. Four age groups were formed from the donors: young (average approximately 15 years), middle-aged (approximately 40), aged (more than 55) and long-lived (more than 75). Using the same blood draw, the study looked at two additional independent replicas of 1 million unique cDNA reads for two donors, one aged 18 to 30 and the other aged 80 or older. What the work shows at the level of the full study, not this receptor alone: As age increased, observed TCR beta diversity per million T cells dropped in a roughly linear way, and a significant reduction was already evident by age approximately 40. Compared with the aged group, more naive CD4+ T cells, fewer expanded clones and increased TCR diversity were shown by the long-lived group, suggesting age selection. The percentage of naive T cells measured by flow cytometry correlated strongly with observed TCR beta diversity. Since profiling was done on bulk unsorted PBMCs, naive and antigen-experienced compartments could not be conclusively compared. Estimates of total diversity based on one million sequenced T cells were considered lower bounds and underestimates. The CMV infection status of donors was not known, potentially confounding age-related changes in expanded clonotypes.

On this clonotype itself: Its antigen remains undetermined. Its ends do not fully match the called genes, so a read error is possible.

Counted from cysteine to phenylalanine, this CDR3 has 15 amino acids. The CDR3 DNA has 45 bases and is translated from base 1. CDR1 and CDR2 were assigned from the germline V gene as MDHEN and SYDVKM. Libraries came from 5' RACE. The reads were generated on an Illumina HiSeq 2500. A second roughly 6 to 11 cycle PCR used a sample-barcoded 5' primer and a J-beta primer mix. Each TCR beta cDNA molecule received a unique molecular identifier from a template-switch 5' adaptor carrying 12 random nucleotides. Each sample yielded at least 3 million CDR3-containing paired-end reads. First-strand cDNA was synthesized from all RNA with the Mint cDNA synthesis kit, primed by a TRBC-specific oligonucleotide. All cDNA was treated with uracil-DNA glycosylase and then went through a first 18-cycle PCR with the universal primers M1SS and BC2_uni_R. The published analysis was carried out like this. For normalization, 1 million high-quality reads, each with a distinct molecular identifier, were randomly selected from each sample. Instead of being binned into consensus sequences, reads that shared molecular identifiers were thrown out. MiTCR, set to a Q25 quality threshold and the strictest error-elimination algorithm, was used for CDR3 identification, clonotype clustering and error correction. Lower-bound total TCR beta diversity was estimated with a nonparametric unseen species model using Euler transformation. TCRdb cleaned the public reads at Q25 with fastp, built clones with MiXCR and kept in-frame beta chains. Under each unique CDR3 protein, matching rows form one entry showing the most common genes and DNA. The V and J calls were not made by the authors but by TCRdb's processing. The table for this sample lists roughly 1,700,000 distinct CDR3 sequences; roughly 28% of them were counted only once. The top ten hold 7.7% of the sample.

The roughly 38 donors, aged about 6 to 90 years, were systemically healthy Caucasian individuals from Russia. Each donor gave approximately 9.3 milliliters of peripheral blood, collected into EDTA-treated Vacutainer tubes. Ficoll-Paque density-gradient centrifugation was used to isolate PBMCs, with at least 7 million per sample. Total RNA, at least 6 micrograms per sample, was extracted from PBMCs with Trizol reagent. The percentages of naive CD45RAhigh/CD27high T cells were determined by flow cytometry on a PBMC aliquot from every donor. The specimen sequenced was blood. The chain was built from TRBV28 and TRBJ2-1; possibly the D gene is TRBD2, per 6 matching bases. This receptor was taken from a woman aged 25 to 45 in good health. The CDR3 reads as follows: CATRRGTGEAREQFF. The DNA reads as follows: TGCGCCACCCGACGGGGGACTGGCGAGGCACGTGAGCAGTTCTTC. The full variable domain, completed from the reference TRBV28 and TRBJ2-1 proteins outside the CDR3, reads DVKVTQSSRYLVKRTGEKVFLECVQDMDHENMFWYRQDPGLGLRLIYFSYDVKMKEKGDIPEGYSVSREKKERFSLILESASTNQTSMYLCATRRGTGEAREQFFGPGTRLTVL.